The sequence of this TCR beta chain was determined in a study of Graves' ophthalmopathy and Graves' hyperthyroidism. Study-level background: Ahead of any treatment, peripheral blood was obtained at the initial diagnosis.

By definition, stable hyperthyroidism involved no ophthalmopathy within 18 months of follow-up. This clonotype appeared many times. The CDR3 is 17 amino acids. After removal of 5 bases from V and 2 bases from J, the junction contained 11 bases not matched to a gene. The germline gives CDR1 SGHNT, CDR2 YENEEA. Scientists amplified the TCR beta CDR3 regions from RNA transcripts. HTBI-primed first-round RT-PCR preceded second-round multiplex PCR. Via MiXCR, TCRdb re-called the multiplex PCR reads, giving one row per CDR3 protein. Of some 380,000 distinct CDR3 sequences listed, 15% were seen once; the top ten hold around 7%.

This clonotype was sampled from a woman aged 18-29 years with stable Graves' hyperthyroidism. The sample was peripheral blood. V usage is TRBV11-3 and J usage is TRBJ1-1, with TRBD1 matching 10 bases. This CDR3 is CASSLRRQGAGNTEAFF. CDR3 nucleotide sequence: TGTGCCAGCAGCCTAAGGCGACAGGGGGCGGGAAACACTGAAGCTTTCTTT. Drawing the rest from reference TRBV11-3 and TRBJ1-1, the complete variable domain is EAGVVQSPRYKIIEKKQPVAFWCNPISGHNTLYWYLQNLGQGPELLIRYENEEAVDDSQLPKDRFSAERLKGVDSTLKIQPAELGDSAVYLCASSLRRQGAGNTEAFFGQGTRLTVV.